This TCR beta chain appears in the sequencing data of a study of control samples from healthy donors and cancer patients. Sequencing used immunoSEQ multiplex PCR; TCRdb keeps in-frame clones, though not all of them. The sample has about 94,000 clones; 90% are singletons. The specimen was blood. The receptor was isolated from a woman in her late teens or twenties in good health.

The CDR3 DNA follows: TGTGCCAGCAGTGAGGACAACACCGGGGAGCTGTTTTTT. Its protein is CASSEDNTGELFF. The genes are TRBV6-4 and TRBJ2-2; D is unresolved. CDR1 is MRHNA, CDR2 SNTAGT, per germline. V lost 3 bases, J lost 2 bases, and 4 bases lay in between. The CDR3 loop spans 13 amino acids.